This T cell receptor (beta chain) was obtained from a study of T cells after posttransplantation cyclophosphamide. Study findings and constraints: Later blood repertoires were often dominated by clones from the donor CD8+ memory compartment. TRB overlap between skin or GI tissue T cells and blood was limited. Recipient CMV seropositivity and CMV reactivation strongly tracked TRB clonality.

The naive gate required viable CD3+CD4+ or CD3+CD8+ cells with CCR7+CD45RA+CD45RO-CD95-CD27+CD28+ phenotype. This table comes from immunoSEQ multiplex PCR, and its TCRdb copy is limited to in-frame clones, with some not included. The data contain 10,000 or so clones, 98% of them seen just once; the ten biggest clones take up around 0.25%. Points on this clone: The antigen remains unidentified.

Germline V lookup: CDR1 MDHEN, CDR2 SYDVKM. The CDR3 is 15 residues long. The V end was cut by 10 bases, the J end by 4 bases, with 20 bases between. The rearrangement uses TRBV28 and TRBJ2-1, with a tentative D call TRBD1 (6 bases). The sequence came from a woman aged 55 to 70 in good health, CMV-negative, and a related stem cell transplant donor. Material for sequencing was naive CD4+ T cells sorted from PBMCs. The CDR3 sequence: CATNTGIEVYNEQFF. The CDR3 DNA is TGTGCCACCAATACAGGGATTGAGGTATACAATGAGCAGTTCTTC.